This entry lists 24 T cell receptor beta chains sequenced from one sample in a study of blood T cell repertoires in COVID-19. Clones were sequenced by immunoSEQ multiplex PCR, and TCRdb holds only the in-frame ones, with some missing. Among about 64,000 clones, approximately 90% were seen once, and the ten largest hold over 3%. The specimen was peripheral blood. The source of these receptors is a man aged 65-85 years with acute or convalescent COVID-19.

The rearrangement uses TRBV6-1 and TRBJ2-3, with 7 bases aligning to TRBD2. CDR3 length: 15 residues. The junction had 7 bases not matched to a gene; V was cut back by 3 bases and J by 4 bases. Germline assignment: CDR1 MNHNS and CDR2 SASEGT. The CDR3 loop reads CASSEAGVESDTQYF. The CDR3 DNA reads TGTGCCAGCAGTGAGGCGGGAGTGGAGTCAGATACGCAGTATTTT.

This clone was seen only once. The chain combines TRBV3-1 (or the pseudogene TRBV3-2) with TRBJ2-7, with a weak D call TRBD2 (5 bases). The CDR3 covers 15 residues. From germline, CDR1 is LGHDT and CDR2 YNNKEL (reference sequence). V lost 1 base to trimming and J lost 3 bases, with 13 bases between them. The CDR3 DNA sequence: TGTGCCAGCAGCCAAGGGGTAAGGGAGCTCTACGAGCAGTACTTC. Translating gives CASSQGVRELYEQYF.

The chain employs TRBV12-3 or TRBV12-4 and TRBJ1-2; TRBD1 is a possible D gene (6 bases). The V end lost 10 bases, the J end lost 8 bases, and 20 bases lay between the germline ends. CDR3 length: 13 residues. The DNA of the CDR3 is TGTGCCATCAAACGGGGGGGGGCTGAGGGCTACACCTTC. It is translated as CAIKRGGAEGYTF.

DNA of the CDR3: TGTGCCACCAGCCACAGTATAGATACGCAGTATTTT. It codes for CATSHSIDTQYF. The chain employs TRBV24-1 and TRBJ2-3; no definite D call. The CDR3 extends over 12 amino acids. Germline V gene sequence: CDR1 KGHDR, CDR2 SFDVKD. V was clipped by 7 bases and J by 5 bases, with 9 bases between them.

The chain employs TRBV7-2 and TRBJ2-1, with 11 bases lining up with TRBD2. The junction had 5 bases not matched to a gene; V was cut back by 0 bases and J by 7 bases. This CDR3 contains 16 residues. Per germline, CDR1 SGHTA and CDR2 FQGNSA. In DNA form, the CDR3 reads TGTGCCAGCAGCTTAGCGCACCGACTAGCGGGGAATGAGCAGTTCTTC. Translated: CASSLAHRLAGNEQFF. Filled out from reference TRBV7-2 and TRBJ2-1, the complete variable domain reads GAGVSQSPSNKVTEKGKDVELRCDPISGHTALYWYRQSLGQGLEFLIYFQGNSAPDKSGLPSDRFSAERTGGSVSTLTIQRTQQEDSAVYLCASSLAHRLAGNEQFFGPGTRLTVL.

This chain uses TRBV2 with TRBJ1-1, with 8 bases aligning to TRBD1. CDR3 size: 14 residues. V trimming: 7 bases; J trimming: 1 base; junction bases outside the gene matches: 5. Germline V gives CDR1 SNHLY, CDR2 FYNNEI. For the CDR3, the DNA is TGTGCCAGCATTTACAGGGGGGAGAACACTGAAGCTTTCTTT. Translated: CASIYRGENTEAFF.

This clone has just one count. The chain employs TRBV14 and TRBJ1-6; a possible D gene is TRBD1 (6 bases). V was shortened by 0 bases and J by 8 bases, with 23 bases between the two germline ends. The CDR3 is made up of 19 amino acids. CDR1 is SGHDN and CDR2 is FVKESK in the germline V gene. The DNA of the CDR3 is TGTGCCAGCAGCCAAGATCGCCAGGGGCACCCCATAGGAGATTCACCCCTCCACTTT. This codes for CASSQDRQGHPIGDSPLHF.

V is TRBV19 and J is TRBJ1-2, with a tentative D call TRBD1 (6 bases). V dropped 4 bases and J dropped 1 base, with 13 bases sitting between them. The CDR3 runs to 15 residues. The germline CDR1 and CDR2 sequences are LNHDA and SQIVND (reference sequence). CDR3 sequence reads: CASSKTDSSNYGYTF. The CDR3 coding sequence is TGTGCCAGTAGTAAAACGGACAGTAGTAACTATGGCTACACCTTC.

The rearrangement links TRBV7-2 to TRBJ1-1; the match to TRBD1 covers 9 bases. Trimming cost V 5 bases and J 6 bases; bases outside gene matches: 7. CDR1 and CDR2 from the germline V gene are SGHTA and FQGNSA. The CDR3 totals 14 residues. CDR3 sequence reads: CASSTKWTGAEAFF. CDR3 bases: TGTGCCAGCAGCACAAAGTGGACAGGGGCTGAAGCTTTCTTT.

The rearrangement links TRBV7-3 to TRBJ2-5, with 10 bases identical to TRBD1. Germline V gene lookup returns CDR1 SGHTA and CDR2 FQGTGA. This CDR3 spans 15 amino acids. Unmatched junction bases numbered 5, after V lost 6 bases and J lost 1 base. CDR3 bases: TGTGCCAGCAGACTGACAGGGGGCCTCCAAGAGACCCAGTACTTC. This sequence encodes CASRLTGGLQETQYF.

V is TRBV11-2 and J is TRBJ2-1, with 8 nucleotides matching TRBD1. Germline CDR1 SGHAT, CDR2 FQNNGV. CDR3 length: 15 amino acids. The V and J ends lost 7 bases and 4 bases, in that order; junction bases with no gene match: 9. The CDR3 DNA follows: TGTGCCAGCACCAAAGGGACAGGACGGTACAATGAGCAGTTCTTC. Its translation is CASTKGTGRYNEQFF. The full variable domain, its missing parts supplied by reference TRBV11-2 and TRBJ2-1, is EAGVAQSPRYKIIEKRQSVAFWCNPISGHATLYWYQQILGQGPKLLIQFQNNGVVDDSQLPKDRFSAERLKGVDSTLKIQPAKLEDSAVYLCASTKGTGRYNEQFFGPGTRLTVL.

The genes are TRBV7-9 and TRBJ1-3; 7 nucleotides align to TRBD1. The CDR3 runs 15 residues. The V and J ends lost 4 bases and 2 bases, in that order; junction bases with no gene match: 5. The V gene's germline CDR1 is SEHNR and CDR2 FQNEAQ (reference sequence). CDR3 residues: CASSSIDRAGNTIYF. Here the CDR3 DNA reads TGTGCCAGCAGCTCAATTGACAGGGCTGGAAACACCATATATTTT.

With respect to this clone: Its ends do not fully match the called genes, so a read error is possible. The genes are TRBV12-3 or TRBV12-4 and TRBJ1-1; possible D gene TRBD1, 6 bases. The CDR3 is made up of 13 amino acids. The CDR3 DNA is TGTGCCAGCACTTTAGGGGGGGACACTGAAGCTTTCTTT. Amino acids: CASTLGGDTEAFF.

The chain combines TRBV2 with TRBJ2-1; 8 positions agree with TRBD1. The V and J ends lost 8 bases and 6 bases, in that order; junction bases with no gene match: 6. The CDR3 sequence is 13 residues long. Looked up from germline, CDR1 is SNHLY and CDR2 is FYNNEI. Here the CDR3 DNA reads TGTGCCAGCTCCCAGGGGGCTGGCAATGAGCAGTTCTTC. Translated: CASSQGAGNEQFF.

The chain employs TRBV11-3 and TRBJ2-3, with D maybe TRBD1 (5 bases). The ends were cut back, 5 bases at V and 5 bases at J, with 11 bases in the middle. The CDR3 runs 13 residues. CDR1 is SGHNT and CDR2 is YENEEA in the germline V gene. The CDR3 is CASSPPQGDTQYF. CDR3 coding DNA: TGTGCCAGCAGCCCGCCCCAGGGAGATACGCAGTATTTT.

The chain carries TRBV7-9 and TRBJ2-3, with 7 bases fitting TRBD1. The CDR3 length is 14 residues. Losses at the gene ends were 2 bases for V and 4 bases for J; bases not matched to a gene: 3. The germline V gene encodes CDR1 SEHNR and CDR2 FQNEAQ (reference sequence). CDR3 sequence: CASSLTTGADTQYF. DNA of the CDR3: TGTGCCAGCAGCTTAACAACAGGGGCAGATACGCAGTATTTT.

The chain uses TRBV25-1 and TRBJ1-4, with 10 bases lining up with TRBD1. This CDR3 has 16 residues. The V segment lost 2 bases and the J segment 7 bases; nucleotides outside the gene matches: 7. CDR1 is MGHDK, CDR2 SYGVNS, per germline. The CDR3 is CASSENQWTGGEKLFF. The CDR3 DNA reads TGTGCCAGCAGTGAAAATCAGTGGACAGGGGGTGAAAAACTGTTTTTT.

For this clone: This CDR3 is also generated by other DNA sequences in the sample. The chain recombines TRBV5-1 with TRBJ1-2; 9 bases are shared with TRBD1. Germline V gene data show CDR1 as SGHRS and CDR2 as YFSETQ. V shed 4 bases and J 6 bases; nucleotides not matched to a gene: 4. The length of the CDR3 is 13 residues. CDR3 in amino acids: CASSQQGADGYTF. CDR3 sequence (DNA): TGCGCCAGCAGCCAACAGGGGGCTGATGGCTACACCTTC. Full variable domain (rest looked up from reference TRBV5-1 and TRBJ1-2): KAGVTQTPRYLIKTRGQQVTLSCSPISGHRSVSWYQQTPGQGLQFLFEYFSETQRNKGNFPGRFSGRQFSNSRSEMNVSTLELGDSALYLCASSQQGADGYTFGSGTRLTVV.

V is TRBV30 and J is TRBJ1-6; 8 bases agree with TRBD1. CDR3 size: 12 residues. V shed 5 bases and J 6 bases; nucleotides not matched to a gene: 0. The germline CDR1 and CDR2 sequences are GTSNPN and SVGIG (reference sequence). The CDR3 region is CAWDRGNSPLHF. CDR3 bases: TGTGCCTGGGACAGGGGTAATTCACCCCTCCACTTT.

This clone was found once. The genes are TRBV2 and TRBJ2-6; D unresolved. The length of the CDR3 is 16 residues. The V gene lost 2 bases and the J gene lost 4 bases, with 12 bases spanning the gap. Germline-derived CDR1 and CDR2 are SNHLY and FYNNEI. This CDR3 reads CASSESPGLGANVLTF. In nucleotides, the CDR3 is TGTGCCAGCAGTGAATCCCCGGGTTTGGGGGCCAACGTCCTGACTTTC.

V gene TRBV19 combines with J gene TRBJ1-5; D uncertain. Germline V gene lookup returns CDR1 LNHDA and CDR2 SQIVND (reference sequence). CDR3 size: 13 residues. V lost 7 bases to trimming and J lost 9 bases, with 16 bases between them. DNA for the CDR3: TGTGCCAGTACCTTGATTGGTAGCGTGCCCCAGCATTTT. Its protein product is CASTLIGSVPQHF.

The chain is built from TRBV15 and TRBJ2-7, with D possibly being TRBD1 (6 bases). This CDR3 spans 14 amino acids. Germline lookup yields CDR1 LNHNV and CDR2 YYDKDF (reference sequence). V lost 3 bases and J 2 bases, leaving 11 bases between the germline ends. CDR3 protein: CATSREQGTYEQYF. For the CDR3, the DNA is TGTGCCACCAGCAGGGAACAGGGAACCTACGAGCAGTACTTC. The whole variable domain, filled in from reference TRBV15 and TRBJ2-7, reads DAMVIQNPRYQVTQFGKPVTLSCSQTLNHNVMYWYQQKSSQAPKLLFHYYDKDFNNEADTPDNFQSRRPNTSFCFLDIRSPGLGDTAMYLCATSREQGTYEQYFGPGTRLTVT.

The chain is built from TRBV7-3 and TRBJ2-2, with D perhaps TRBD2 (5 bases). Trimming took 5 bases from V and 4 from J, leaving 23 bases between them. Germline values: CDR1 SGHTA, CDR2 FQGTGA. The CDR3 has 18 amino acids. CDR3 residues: CASSPRSGATRGTGELFF. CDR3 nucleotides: TGTGCCAGCAGCCCCAGGTCAGGAGCAACACGGGGCACCGGGGAGCTGTTTTTT.

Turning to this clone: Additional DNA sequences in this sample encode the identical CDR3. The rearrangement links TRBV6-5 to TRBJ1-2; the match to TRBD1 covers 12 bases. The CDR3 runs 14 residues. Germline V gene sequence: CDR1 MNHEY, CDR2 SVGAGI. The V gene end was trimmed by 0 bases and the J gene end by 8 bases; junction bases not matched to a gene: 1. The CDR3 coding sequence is TGTGCCAGCAGTTACTCGGGACAGGGGGCCGGCTACACCTTC. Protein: CASSYSGQGAGYTF.